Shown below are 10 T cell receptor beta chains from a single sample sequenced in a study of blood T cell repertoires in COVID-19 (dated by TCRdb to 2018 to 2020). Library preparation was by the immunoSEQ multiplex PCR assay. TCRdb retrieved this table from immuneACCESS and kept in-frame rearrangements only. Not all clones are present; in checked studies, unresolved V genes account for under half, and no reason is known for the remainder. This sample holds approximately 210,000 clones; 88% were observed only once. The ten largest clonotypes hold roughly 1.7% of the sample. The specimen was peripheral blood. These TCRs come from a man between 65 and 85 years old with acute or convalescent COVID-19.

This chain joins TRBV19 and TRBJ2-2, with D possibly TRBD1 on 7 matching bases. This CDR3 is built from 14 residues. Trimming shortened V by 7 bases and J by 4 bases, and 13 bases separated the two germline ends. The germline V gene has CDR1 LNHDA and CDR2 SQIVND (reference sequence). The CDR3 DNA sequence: TGTGCCAGTATCGGCAGGGGGGTCACCGGGGAGCTGTTTTTT. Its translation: CASIGRGVTGELFF.

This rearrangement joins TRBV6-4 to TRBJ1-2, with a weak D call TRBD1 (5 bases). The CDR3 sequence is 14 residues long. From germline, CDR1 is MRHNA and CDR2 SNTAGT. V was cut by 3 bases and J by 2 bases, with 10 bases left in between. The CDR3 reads CASSETALNYGYTF. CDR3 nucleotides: TGTGCCAGCAGTGAGACAGCGTTAAACTATGGCTACACCTTC.

The chain's CDR3 is CASSPGLAGAGDTQYF. The CDR3 region has the DNA TGCGCCAGCAGCCCGGGACTAGCGGGAGCGGGAGATACGCAGTATTTT. The chain carries TRBV5-1 and TRBJ2-3; 14 nucleotides match TRBD2. Germline V gene sequence: CDR1 SGHRS, CDR2 YFSETQ. The CDR3 extends over 16 amino acids. V lost 4 bases and J lost 5; bases outside the gene matches: 6.

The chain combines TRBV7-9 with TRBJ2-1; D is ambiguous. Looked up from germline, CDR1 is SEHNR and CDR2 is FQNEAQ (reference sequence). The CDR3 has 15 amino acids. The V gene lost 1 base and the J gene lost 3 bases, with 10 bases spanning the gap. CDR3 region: CASSLVEVGYNEQFF. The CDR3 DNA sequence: TGTGCCAGCAGCTTAGTTGAGGTCGGCTACAATGAGCAGTTCTTC.

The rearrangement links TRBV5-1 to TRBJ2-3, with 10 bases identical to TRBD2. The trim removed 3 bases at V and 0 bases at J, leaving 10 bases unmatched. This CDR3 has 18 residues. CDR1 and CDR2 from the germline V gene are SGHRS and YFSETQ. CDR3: CASSSGGLAVSSTDTQYF. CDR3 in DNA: TGCGCCAGCAGCTCCGGAGGACTAGCGGTTTCTAGCACAGATACGCAGTATTTT. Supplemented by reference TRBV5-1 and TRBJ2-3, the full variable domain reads KAGVTQTPRYLIKTRGQQVTLSCSPISGHRSVSWYQQTPGQGLQFLFEYFSETQRNKGNFPGRFSGRQFSNSRSEMNVSTLELGDSALYLCASSSGGLAVSSTDTQYFGPGTRLTVL.

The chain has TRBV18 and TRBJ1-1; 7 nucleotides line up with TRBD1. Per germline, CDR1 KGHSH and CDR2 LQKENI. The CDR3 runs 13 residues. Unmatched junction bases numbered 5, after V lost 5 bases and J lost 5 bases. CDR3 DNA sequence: TGTGCCAGCTCATCCGACAGGGTTACTGAAGCTTTCTTT. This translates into CASSSDRVTEAFF.

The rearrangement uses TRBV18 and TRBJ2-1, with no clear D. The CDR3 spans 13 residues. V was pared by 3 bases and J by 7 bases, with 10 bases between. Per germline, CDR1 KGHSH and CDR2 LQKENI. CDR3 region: CASSPSQTNEQFF. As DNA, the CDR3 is TGTGCCAGCTCACCGTCCCAGACTAATGAGCAGTTCTTC. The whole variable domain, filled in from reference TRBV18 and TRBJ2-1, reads NAGVMQNPRHLVRRRGQEARLRCSPMKGHSHVYWYRQLPEEGLKFMVYLQKENIIDESGMPKERFSAEFPKEGPSILRIQQVVRGDSAAYFCASSPSQTNEQFFGPGTRLTVL.

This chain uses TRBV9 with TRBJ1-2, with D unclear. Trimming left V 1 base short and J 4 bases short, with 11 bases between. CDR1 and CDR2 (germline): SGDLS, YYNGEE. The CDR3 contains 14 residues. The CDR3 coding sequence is TGTGCCAGCAGCGTACGGAGGGAGCCCTATGGCTACACCTTC. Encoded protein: CASSVRREPYGYTF.

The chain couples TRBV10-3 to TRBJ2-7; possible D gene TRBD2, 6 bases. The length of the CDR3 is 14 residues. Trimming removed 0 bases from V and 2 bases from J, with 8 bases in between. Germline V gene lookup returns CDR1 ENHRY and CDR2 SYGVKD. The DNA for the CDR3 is TGTGCCATCAGTGAGTCGGGGGGAACCTACGAGCAGTACTTC. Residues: CAISESGGTYEQYF.

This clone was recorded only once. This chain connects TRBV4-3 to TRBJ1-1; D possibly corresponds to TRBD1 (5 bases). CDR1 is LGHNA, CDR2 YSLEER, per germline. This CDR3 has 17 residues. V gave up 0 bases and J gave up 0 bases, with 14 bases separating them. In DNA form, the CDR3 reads TGCGCCAGCAGCCAAGATGACAGCCCCTACATGAACACTGAAGCTTTCTTT. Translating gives CASSQDDSPYMNTEAFF.